These 30 T cell receptor beta chains came from one sample sequenced in a study of beta chain features in type 1 diabetes. Sequencing targeted expressed TCRB transcripts, as all isolated RNA had been reverse transcribed. Data came from immunoSEQ multiplex PCR; TCRdb stores just in-frame clones and leaves some out. Of roughly 150,000 clones listed, over 7.5% are singletons. Sequencing was performed on central memory CD4+ T cells from blood. The receptors were gathered from a woman aged 18-35 years in good health.

This chain connects TRBV4-2 to TRBJ2-1; 8 bases line up with TRBD2. Germline V gene sequence: CDR1 LGHNA, CDR2 YNFKEQ. This CDR3 has 14 residues. Trimming at V came to 0 bases and at J to 9 bases, leaving 4 bases not matched to a gene. As DNA, the CDR3 is TGTGCCAGCAGCCAAGAGGGACTAGGGTCTGAGCAGTTCTTC. Amino acids: CASSQEGLGSEQFF.

This clone was detected only a few times. The chain has TRBV10-3 and TRBJ2-3; TRBD1 aligns across 7 bases. The CDR3 runs to 13 residues. J was trimmed by 6 bases and V by 6 bases; bases with no gene match: 6. From germline, CDR1 is ENHRY and CDR2 SYGVKD. The CDR3, as DNA: TGTGCCATCAGGGGGGACAGATCTGATACGCAGTATTTT. Its protein product is CAIRGDRSDTQYF.

This clone was seen a handful of times. This chain connects TRBV7-2 to TRBJ2-7, with a tentative D call TRBD2 (6 bases). The V gene lost 1 base and the J gene lost 2 bases, with 12 bases spanning the gap. The germline V gene has CDR1 SGHTA and CDR2 FQGNSA. The CDR3 covers 15 residues. The DNA for the CDR3 is TGTGCCAGCAGCTTAGGACTAGTGACAACCTACGAGCAGTACTTC. Its protein is CASSLGLVTTYEQYF.

This clone was counted between two and nine times. One end of the junction does not line up with germline, which may come from a read error. V gene TRBV2 combines with J gene TRBJ1-1; TRBD1 might be the D (5 bases). The CDR3 is made up of 14 amino acids. The germline gives CDR1 SNHLY, CDR2 FYNNEI. The CDR3 loop reads CASREAGTYTEAFF. The CDR3 coding sequence is TGTGCCAGCAGGGAAGCCGGGACTTACACTGAAGCTTTCTTT.

With regard to this clone: It may be a read error: a sequence one base away is much more abundant. J is TRBJ2-3 and V is TRBV5-4; no firm D call. This CDR3 contains 14 residues. Germline values: CDR1 SGHNT, CDR2 YYREEE (reference sequence). Trimming left V 4 bases short and J 4 bases short, with 13 bases between. The CDR3 protein is CASSQDMGPDTQYF. As DNA, the CDR3 is TGTGCCAGCAGCCAAGATATGGGCCCAGATACGCAGTATTTT. The full variable domain, in which reference TRBV5-4 and TRBJ2-3 provide the parts outside the CDR3, is ETGVTQSPTHLIKTRGQQVTLRCSSQSGHNTVSWYQQALGQGPQFIFQYYREEENGRGNFPPRFSGLQFPNYSSELNVNALELDDSALYLCASSQDMGPDTQYFGPGTRLTVL.

This clone was counted only a few times. This sequence joins TRBV25-1 and TRBJ2-7; tentative D call: TRBD2 (5 bases). The CDR3 covers 14 residues. CDR1 is MGHDK, CDR2 SYGVNS, per germline. V was pared by 0 bases and J by 3 bases, with 9 bases between. The CDR3 nucleotides read TGTGCCAGCAGTGAATATGCGGACTTCTACGAGCAGTACTTC. Protein product: CASSEYADFYEQYF.

CDR3 in amino acids: CAWSEIGGSYNEQFF. In DNA, the CDR3 is TGTGCCTGGAGTGAAATAGGGGGCTCCTACAATGAGCAGTTCTTC. The genes are TRBV30 and TRBJ2-1, with D perhaps TRBD1 (6 bases). Trimming shortened V by 1 base and J by 0 bases, and 10 bases separated the two germline ends. CDR3 length: 15 residues. Germline CDR1 reads GTSNPN; CDR2 reads SVGIG (reference sequence).

This clone was detected a few times. Other DNA sequences within the sample encode an identical CDR3. The rearrangement uses TRBV5-1 and TRBJ1-1; a possible D gene is TRBD1 (6 bases). This CDR3 has 13 amino acids. Germline V gene data show CDR1 as SGHRS and CDR2 as YFSETQ. The V end lost 4 bases, the J end lost 2 bases, and 9 bases lay between the germline ends. The CDR3: CASSPQGNTEAFF. The CDR3 region has the DNA TGCGCCAGCAGCCCACAGGGAAACACTGAAGCTTTCTTT.

The chain recombines TRBV27 with TRBJ1-1; TRBD1 matches 7 bases. The CDR3 spans 14 residues. Germline CDR1 is MNHEY and CDR2 is SMNVEV (reference sequence). Losses at the gene ends were 4 bases for V and 3 bases for J; bases not matched to a gene: 5. CDR3 loop: CASSSGQEDTEAFF. The CDR3 DNA reads TGTGCCAGCAGTTCCGGACAGGAAGACACTGAAGCTTTCTTT.

This clone has just a few counts. The genes are TRBV6-1 and TRBJ2-3, with TRBD2 identical over 8 bases. CDR1 is MNHNS and CDR2 is SASEGT in the germline V gene. The CDR3 has 15 amino acids. Trimming took 11 bases from V and 0 from J; bases not matched to a gene: 10. CDR3 bases: TGTGCCTGGGGCGGGGGGCGATCTAGCACAGATACGCAGTATTTT. Translated, it gives CAWGGGRSSTDTQYF.

The chain recombines TRBV9 with TRBJ1-3, with D perhaps matching TRBD1 (5 bases). The CDR3 contains 16 residues. CDR1 is SGDLS and CDR2 is YYNGEE in the germline V gene. V lost 0 bases to trimming and J lost 3 bases, with 13 bases between them. This chain's CDR3 is CASSVEQGVFGNTIYF. The DNA for the CDR3 is TGTGCCAGCAGCGTAGAGCAGGGTGTTTTTGGAAACACCATATATTTT. Together with reference TRBV9 and TRBJ1-3, the CDR3 gives the full variable domain: DSGVTQTPKHLITATGQRVTLRCSPRSGDLSVYWYQQSLDQGLQFLIQYYNGEERAKGNILERFSAQQFPDLHSELNLSSLELGDSALYFCASSVEQGVFGNTIYFGEGSWLTVV.

The chain employs TRBV5-1 and TRBJ1-4, with TRBD1 matching over 8 bases. The CDR3 contains 14 residues. J gave up 8 bases and V 4 bases, and 7 bases lay outside the gene matches. From germline, CDR1 is SGHRS and CDR2 YFSETQ. The CDR3 DNA is TGCGCCAGCAGCGCCGGGACAGGACACGAAAAACTGTTTTTT. It specifies CASSAGTGHEKLFF.

The chain is built from TRBV6-5 and TRBJ2-4, with 8 bases identical to TRBD1. The CDR3 is made up of 14 amino acids. In germline, CDR1 is MNHEY, CDR2 SVGAGI. V lost 6 bases to trimming and J lost 4 bases; unmatched junction nucleotides: 5. DNA of the CDR3: TGTGCCAGCAGAGGGGACAGGACTAAAAACATTCAGTACTTC. It translates to CASRGDRTKNIQYF.

The chain carries TRBV18 and TRBJ1-1; the D gene is possibly TRBD1 (5 bases). Looked up from germline, CDR1 is KGHSH and CDR2 is LQKENI. V dropped 5 bases and J dropped 5 bases, with 21 bases sitting between them. The CDR3 is made up of 16 amino acids. CDR3 coding DNA: TGTGCCAGCTCATCCCAGGGTGGTATAGGACGAACTGAAGCTTTCTTT. Protein: CASSSQGGIGRTEAFF.

Only a few counts were recorded for this clone. The V call is TRBV1, the J call TRBJ2-3; the table's D call of TRBD2 was not tested on the DNA. TRBV1 is listed as a pseudogene. CDR3 length: 12 amino acids. The CDR3 protein is CTSSLRSSTQYF. The CDR3 DNA reads TGCACCAGCAGCCTTCGGAGTTCTACGCAGTATTTT.

The V call is TRBV5-1, the J call TRBJ1-2, with a weak D call TRBD1 (5 bases). The germline V gene has CDR1 SGHRS and CDR2 YFSETQ. The CDR3 is 14 amino acids. Trimming pared 4 bases from V and 7 bases from J, leaving 17 bases between. The CDR3 DNA is TGCGCCAGCAGCGCCACTCAAGGGACTGGTGGCTACACCTTC. This encodes CASSATQGTGGYTF.

This clone has a count of ten or more. The V gene is TRBV7-9, the J gene TRBJ2-1; the match to TRBD2 covers 8 bases. Trimming cost V 3 bases and J 14 bases; bases outside gene matches: 9. The CDR3 totals 13 residues. Germline V gene lookup returns CDR1 SEHNR and CDR2 FQNEAQ (reference sequence). The CDR3 bases are TGTGCCAGCAGCTTCCACCAAGCGGGGGATGAGTTCTTC. Its translation: CASSFHQAGDEFF.

The V gene is TRBV5-1, the J gene TRBJ1-1; TRBD1 is a possible D gene (5 bases). V lost 2 bases and J 0 bases, leaving 23 bases between the germline ends. The CDR3 is 19 amino acids. Germline assignment: CDR1 SGHRS and CDR2 YFSETQ. This CDR3 reads CASSLGPRTSRQMNTEAFF. CDR3 bases: TGCGCCAGCAGCTTAGGCCCGAGGACATCCCGCCAAATGAACACTGAAGCTTTCTTT.

Only a few counts were recorded for this clone. The gene calls are TRBV18 and TRBJ1-1; no clear D gene. CDR3 size: 15 residues. The ends were cut back, 1 base at V and 2 bases at J, with 11 bases in the middle. Germline CDR1 is KGHSH and CDR2 is LQKENI. CDR3 amino acids: CASSPQAGTNTEAFF. As DNA, the CDR3 is TGTGCCAGCTCACCACAAGCAGGTACTAACACTGAAGCTTTCTTT.

V and J are TRBV4-3 and TRBJ2-1; TRBD2 matches at 7 bases. The V gene's germline CDR1 is LGHNA and CDR2 YSLEER. V trimming: 3 bases; J trimming: 6 bases; junction bases outside the gene matches: 11. The CDR3 is 16 amino acids. CDR3: CASSHEAGTMLNEQFF. CDR3 nucleotides: TGCGCCAGCAGCCACGAGGCCGGGACTATGCTCAATGAGCAGTTCTTC.

The rearrangement links TRBV29-1 to TRBJ2-7; D possibly corresponds to TRBD1 (6 bases). V was shortened by 6 bases and J by 0 bases, with 12 bases between the two germline ends. This CDR3 has 13 residues. CDR1 and CDR2 from the germline V gene are SQVTM and ANQGSEA. The CDR3 region has the DNA TGCAGCGTCCGCAGGGGCGGCTCCTACGAGCAGTACTTC. This gives the protein CSVRRGGSYEQYF.

The chain recombines TRBV7-9 with TRBJ2-1; a possible D gene is TRBD1 (6 bases). The CDR3 runs 14 residues. Trimming stripped 4 bases from V and 9 bases from J, with 16 bases between. Per germline, CDR1 SEHNR and CDR2 FQNEAQ (reference sequence). CDR3 sequence: CASSSRTGTPEQFF. For the CDR3, the DNA is TGTGCCAGCAGCTCCAGAACAGGGACCCCTGAGCAGTTCTTC.

This clone was seen more than once but under ten times. The CDR3 bases are TGCGCCAGCAGCCACCGACTGATCCAAGAGACCCAGTACTTC. Encoded protein: CASSHRLIQETQYF. The chain links TRBV4-1 to TRBJ2-5; D not resolved. Germline V gene data show CDR1 as MGHRA and CDR2 as YSYEKL. The germline V and J ends were trimmed by 3 bases and 1 base, with 9 bases remaining between them. The CDR3 is 14 amino acids.

V gene TRBV30 combines with J gene TRBJ2-1; D call uncertain. The length of the CDR3 is 14 residues. Trimming took 2 bases from V and 4 from J, leaving 12 bases between them. Germline lookup yields CDR1 GTSNPN and CDR2 SVGIG (reference sequence). Here the CDR3 DNA reads TGTGCCTGGAGTCCCCCGAGTGTTTACAATGAGCAGTTCTTC. This gives the protein CAWSPPSVYNEQFF.

The V call is TRBV30, the J call TRBJ1-4; no clear D. Per the germline V gene, CDR1 is GTSNPN and CDR2 is SVGIG (reference sequence). The CDR3 covers 13 residues. The CDR3 DNA is TGTGCTTCCGAACAGTCAACTAATGAAAAACTGTTTTTT. Amino acid sequence: CASEQSTNEKLFF.

Only a few counts were recorded for this clone. This chain links TRBV18 with TRBJ1-1, with D unclear. This CDR3 region has 13 residues. CDR1 is KGHSH and CDR2 is LQKENI in the germline V gene. Between the trimmed V and J ends, which lost 2 bases and 0 bases, there was a span of 4 bases. The chain's CDR3 is CASSPYLNTEAFF. In DNA, the CDR3 is TGTGCCAGCTCACCATATTTGAACACTGAAGCTTTCTTT.

This clone showed up just a few times. The rearrangement links TRBV7-2 to TRBJ2-1, with a tentative D call TRBD2 (5 bases). V lost 2 bases, J lost 14 bases, and 19 bases lay in between. CDR1 and CDR2 (germline): SGHTA, FQGNSA. The CDR3 is made up of 14 amino acids. As DNA, the CDR3 is TGTGCCAGCAGCTTACGGGATCGGCAGCCCCGGGAGTTCTTC. Amino acid sequence: CASSLRDRQPREFF.

The chain combines TRBV18 with TRBJ2-3; no clear D gene. The CDR3 spans 16 residues. V was cut by 1 base and J by 0 bases, with 11 bases left in between. Per the germline V gene, CDR1 is KGHSH and CDR2 is LQKENI. In nucleotides, the CDR3 is TGTGCCAGCTCACCACAGACCGGGTTTAGCACAGATACGCAGTATTTT. This translates into CASSPQTGFSTDTQYF.

This clone has just a few counts. The J gene is TRBJ2-1, the V gene TRBV10-3; 9 nucleotides match TRBD2. CDR3 length: 15 amino acids. The J segment lost 2 bases and the V segment lost 5 bases, leaving 4 bases of the junction unmatched. Looked up from germline, CDR1 is ENHRY and CDR2 is SYGVKD. DNA for the CDR3: TGTGCCATCAGTCGGCTAGCGGGAACCTACAATGAGCAGTTCTTC. It codes for CAISRLAGTYNEQFF.

Only a few counts were recorded for this clone. The chain has TRBV6-5 and TRBJ1-1; the match to TRBD1 covers 10 bases. The CDR3 loop spans 16 amino acids. Germline CDR1 MNHEY, CDR2 SVGAGI. With 3 bases clipped from V and 3 bases from J, the junction kept 7 bases outside the gene matches. The CDR3 coding sequence is TGTGCCAGCAGTTATGGGACAGGGGCTCTTCACACTGAAGCTTTCTTT. Translating gives CASSYGTGALHTEAFF.